This TCR beta chain is from a study of type 1 regulatory T cells. Study in general: T-allo10 is a Tr1-enriched, alloantigen-specific CD4 T cell product made in vitro. Overall study findings and caveats: Type 1 regulatory T cells had a more restricted TCR repertoire than non-type 1 regulatory T cells.

TCRdb recomputed calls from the reads with MiXCR, one row per CDR3 protein. The sample has approximately 45,000 distinct CDR3 sequences; over 9% are singletons. This clonotype has at least ten counts. Its antigen is not known. V was trimmed by 1 base and J by 11 bases, leaving 16 bases between them. Germline V gene sequence: CDR1 SGHRS, CDR2 YFSETQ. The CDR3 totals 15 residues. The TCR originated in a human donor in good health. Material: cultured non-Tr1 T cells, either the whole culture or a sorted T cell fraction (not recorded which). This sequence joins TRBV5-1 and TRBJ1-6; D not resolved. As DNA, the CDR3 is TGCGCCAGCAGCTTGTCTACGGCGGCCGAAGCACCCCTCCACTTT. Translated: CASSLSTAAEAPLHF.